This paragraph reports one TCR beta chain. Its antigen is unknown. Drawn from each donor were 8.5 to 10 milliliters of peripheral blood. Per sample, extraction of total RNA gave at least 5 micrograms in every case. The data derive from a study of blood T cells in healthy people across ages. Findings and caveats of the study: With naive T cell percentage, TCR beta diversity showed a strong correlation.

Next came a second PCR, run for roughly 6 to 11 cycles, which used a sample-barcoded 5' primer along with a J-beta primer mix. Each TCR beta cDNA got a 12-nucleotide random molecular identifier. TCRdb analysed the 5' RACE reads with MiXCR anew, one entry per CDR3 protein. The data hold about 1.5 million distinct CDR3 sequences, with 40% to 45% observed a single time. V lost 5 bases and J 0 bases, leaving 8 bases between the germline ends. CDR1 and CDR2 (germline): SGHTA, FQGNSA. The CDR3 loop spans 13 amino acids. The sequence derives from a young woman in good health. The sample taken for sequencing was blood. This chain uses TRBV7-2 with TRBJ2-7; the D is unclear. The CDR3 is CASSVQNSYEQYF. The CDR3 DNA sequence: TGTGCCAGCAGCGTCCAGAACTCCTACGAGCAGTACTTC.